A selection of T cell receptor beta chains follows, all from one sample in a study of Graves' ophthalmopathy and Graves' hyperthyroidism. TCRdb redid the calling of the multiplex PCR reads with MiXCR, one entry per CDR3 protein. The data contain hundreds of thousands of distinct CDR3 sequences, roughly two fifths of them singletons. The sample taken for sequencing was peripheral blood. The receptors stem from an adult man with Graves' ophthalmopathy. CDR3s include the opening cysteine and the closing phenylalanine or tryptophan. Each record gives: clone size, J gene, CDR3 length, D gene, V gene, CDR3 protein, CDR3 DNA. The D gene is left open where the match is weak. The listing skips clone size in some rows; elsewhere it reads once, few, many or a size class.

clone size: NA
J gene: TRBJ2-7
CDR3 length: 15
D gene: NA
V gene: TRBV29-1
CDR3 protein: CSVRDGALSSYEQYF
CDR3 DNA: TGCAGCGTCCGAGACGGGGCCCTAAGCTCCTACGAGCAGTACTTC

clone size: NA
J gene: TRBJ2-7
CDR3 length: 12
D gene: NA
V gene: TRBV20-1
CDR3 protein: CSTNSGAYEQYF
CDR3 DNA: TGCAGTACCAATTCGGGAGCCTACGAGCAGTACTTC

clone size: many
J gene: TRBJ1-1
CDR3 length: 12
D gene: NA
V gene: TRBV20-1
CDR3 protein: CSALGLNTEAFF
CDR3 DNA: TGCAGTGCTTTAGGACTAAACACTGAAGCTTTCTTT

clone size: few
J gene: TRBJ2-3
CDR3 length: 16
D gene: TRBD1
V gene: TRBV24-1
CDR3 protein: CATSDDRASSTDTQYF
CDR3 DNA: TGTGCCACCAGTGACGACAGGGCCTCTAGCACAGATACGCAGTATTTT

clone size: few
J gene: TRBJ2-7
CDR3 length: 15
D gene: NA
V gene: TRBV2
CDR3 protein: CASSYSGGASYEQYF
CDR3 DNA: TGTGCCAGCAGTTACTCGGGCGGTGCCTCCTACGAGCAGTACTTC

clone size: few
J gene: TRBJ2-5
CDR3 length: 14
D gene: NA
V gene: TRBV5-4
CDR3 protein: CASSLASDRETQYF
CDR3 DNA: TGTGCCAGCAGCTTGGCGTCAGATCGGGAGACCCAGTACTTC

clone size: NA
J gene: TRBJ1-4
CDR3 length: 14
D gene: NA
V gene: TRBV6-5
CDR3 protein: CASSPQSTGISLFF
CDR3 DNA: TGTGCCAGCAGTCCTCAATCAACAGGGATCTCCCTGTTTTTT

clone size: few
J gene: TRBJ2-5
CDR3 length: 16
D gene: TRBD1
V gene: TRBV7-7
CDR3 protein: CASSLGQGQHQETQYF
CDR3 DNA: TGTGCCAGCAGCTTAGGGCAGGGACAGCATCAAGAGACCCAGTACTTC

clone size: once
J gene: TRBJ2-5
CDR3 length: 14
D gene: NA
V gene: TRBV9
CDR3 protein: CASSVRSDQETQCF
CDR3 DNA: TGTGCCAGCAGCGTCCGTTCGGATCAAGAGACCCAGTGCTTC

clone size: NA
J gene: TRBJ2-5
CDR3 length: 16
D gene: TRBD2
V gene: TRBV3-1
CDR3 protein: CASSRTSGRRGGTQYF
CDR3 DNA: TGTGCCAGCAGCCGGACTAGCGGGAGAAGAGGGGGGACCCAGTACTTC

clone size: NA
J gene: TRBJ2-7
CDR3 length: 15
D gene: TRBD2
V gene: TRBV25-1
CDR3 protein: CASSLIAGGIYEQYF
CDR3 DNA: TGTGCCAGCAGCTTAATAGCGGGGGGCATCTACGAGCAGTACTTC

clone size: NA
J gene: TRBJ2-2
CDR3 length: 18
D gene: TRBD2
V gene: TRBV11-1
CDR3 protein: CASSDVTSGRTGTGELFF
CDR3 DNA: TGTGCCAGCAGCGATGTGACTAGCGGGAGAACGGGGACCGGGGAGCTGTTTTTT